This T cell receptor beta chain is drawn from a study of shared clonotypes between healthy human individuals. General study points: A reduction in generation probabilities was seen for non-shared clonotypes relative to those shared by all four donors. It was observed that roughly 5.5% of naive CD4 clonotypes were shared across several donors.

Several immunoSEQ 96-well plates shared each subset's DNA, each plate a replicate. Clones were read by immunoSEQ multiplex PCR, and TCRdb kept only the in-frame ones, dropping some. The sample carries about 1 million clones, around 75% recorded once. V shed 4 bases and J shed 0 bases, with 15 bases lying between them. The germline gives CDR1 SGHNT, CDR2 YYREEE (reference sequence). The CDR3 totals 16 residues. The donors were all Caucasian adults (living in Nashville, Tennessee). Details on this clone: No antigen is known for it.

This TCR derives from a young man in good health. The chain has TRBV5-4 and TRBJ2-3; either TRBD1 or TRBD2 may fit D (5 bases each). Sample: memory CD4+ T cells sorted from blood. Subset: CD45RA-negative fraction. Here the CDR3 reads CASSLDRDPSTDTQYF. The CDR3, as DNA: TGTGCCAGCAGCCTGGACCGGGACCCTAGCACAGATACGCAGTATTTT. The full variable domain, with the rest looked up from reference TRBV5-4 and TRBJ2-3, is ETGVTQSPTHLIKTRGQQVTLRCSSQSGHNTVSWYQQALGQGPQFIFQYYREEENGRGNFPPRFSGLQFPNYSSELNVNALELDDSALYLCASSLDRDPSTDTQYFGPGTRLTVL.